This T cell receptor (beta chain) was captured in a study of blood T cells in healthy people across ages. This CDR3 region has 13 residues. V was trimmed by 2 bases and J by 6 bases, leaving 10 bases between them. This clonotype has a count of ten or more. Its antigen is unknown. Study results and limitations: Unsorted PBMCs ruled out conclusive naive versus antigen-experienced comparison.

Using a J-beta primer mix together with a sample-barcoded 5' primer, a second PCR was run for about 6 to 12 cycles. Carrying 12 random nucleotides, a template-switch adaptor labeled each individual cDNA molecule. CDR3-containing paired-end reads numbering at least 2.5 million came from each sample. TCRdb independently ran MiXCR on the 5' RACE reads; one entry per CDR3 protein. The sample comprises roughly 500,000 distinct CDR3 sequences, approximately 27% of which are singletons, and roughly 18% rests with the top ten. The sequencing input was blood. The rearrangement links TRBV12-3 or TRBV12-4 to TRBJ1-2; D not resolved. The receptor was derived from a woman in her sixties or seventies in good health. The CDR3 DNA follows: TGTGCCAGCAGTTTAAGTCAGATTAATGGCTACACCTTC. Translated: CASSLSQINGYTF.